This T cell receptor beta chain comes out of a study of T cell responses to AZD1222 COVID-19 vaccine. Overall study findings and caveats: The peak T cell response came first, and repertoires were sampled only after it. Unmutated variant regions are reportedly targeted by nearly half of spike-specific TCRs.

This CDR3 comprises 12 residues. V shed 4 bases, J shed 6 bases, and the junction held 2 bases outside the gene matches. The V gene's germline CDR1 is SGHKS and CDR2 YYEKEE (reference sequence). The repertoire was sequenced with immunoSEQ multiplex PCR; TCRdb's copy has only in-frame clones and lacks some. The data show under 150,000 clones, roughly 93% seen once. Of note for this clone: Its specificity is unknown.

The material sequenced was peripheral blood, taken 28 days after the second AZD1222 dose. This receptor was identified in an adult who received the AZD1222 COVID-19 vaccine. V and J are TRBV5-5 and TRBJ1-1; 8 bases agree with TRBD1. DNA of the CDR3: TGTGCCAGCAGCGTGGACAGGGCTGAAGCTTTCTTT. Amino acids: CASSVDRAEAFF.